This T cell receptor beta chain was profiled in a study of blood T cell repertoires in COVID-19. Produced via immunoSEQ multiplex PCR; TCRdb's table is partial and in-frame only. Found here are roughly 200,000 clones, around 86% of them singletons; the top ten hold over 3%. V was clipped by 3 bases and J by 6 bases; unmatched bases: 4. Per germline, CDR1 SGDLS and CDR2 YYNGEE. This CDR3 region has 13 residues. This receptor was taken from a woman aged 40 to 49 with acute COVID-19. The chain has TRBV9 and TRBJ1-2; 8 nucleotides align to TRBD1. Sequencing was done on a sample of PBMCs or T cells enriched from blood (not recorded which). This CDR3 is CASSASGGNGYTF. In DNA, the CDR3 is TGTGCCAGCAGCGCCTCAGGGGGCAATGGCTACACCTTC.